The source of this T cell receptor beta chain is a study of blood T cells in healthy people across ages. Study-wide results and caveats: There was no known CMV status for donors, so expanded clonotype changes were possibly confounded.

A second about 7 to 11 cycle PCR used barcoded and J-beta primers. Each cDNA was tagged by a template-switch adaptor containing 12 random nucleotides. A single record per CDR3 protein comes from TCRdb applying MiXCR to the 5' RACE reads. This table holds around 1,900,000 distinct CDR3 sequences, roughly 43% found once. This clonotype was seen a few times. Its cognate antigen is unknown. With V trimmed by 7 bases and J by 4 bases, 8 bases remained unmatched. CDR3 length: 14 amino acids. Germline V gene sequence: CDR1 DFQATT, CDR2 SNEGSKA (reference sequence). The source of this sequence is a human donor in good health. This rearrangement joins TRBV20-1 to TRBJ2-1; 9 bases agree with TRBD1. The specimen sequenced was blood. The CDR3 coding sequence is TGCAGTGGAGAGGACAGGGGTTTTTACAATGAGCAGTTCTTC. Translating gives CSGEDRGFYNEQFF.